What follows is one T cell receptor beta chain and its context. Its antigen remains unidentified. Time point denoted: peripheral blood 6 weeks after treatment start. The trim removed 0 bases at V and 11 bases at J, leaving 8 bases unmatched. The CDR3 runs 14 residues. CDR1 SGDLS and CDR2 YYNGEE come from the germline V gene. The sample originates from a study of PD-L1 blockade in urothelial cancer. At the level of the study: The study started patients on atezolizumab in the mid-2010s, giving 1,200 mg intravenously every 3 weeks. About 90% of the roughly 29 patients were men who had bladder-origin urothelial cancer. Study conclusions and caveats: Durable-benefit patients expanded tumor-associated blood clones more at 3 weeks.

Assay: immunoSEQ multiplex PCR; the TCRdb copy retains only in-frame clones and omits some. In the table there are about 50,000 clones, around 86% of which are singletons. The sample consisted of PBMCs, taken around atezolizumab (anti-PD-L1) treatment. This TCR was sampled from a man between 60 and 75 years old with urothelial cancer. The chain links TRBV9 to TRBJ1-5, with TRBD1 identical over 7 bases. In DNA, the CDR3 is TGTGCCAGCAGCGTAGATGGGACAGCCAGGACCCAGCATTTT. This translates into CASSVDGTARTQHF.